The 4 T cell receptor beta chains in this list originate from one sample, sequenced in a study of CD8+ T cells in alopecia areata. Extracted RNA was reverse transcribed, and the resulting cDNA served as sequencing template. The protocol was immunoSEQ multiplex PCR, while the TCRdb copy is restricted to in-frame clones and leaves out a portion. The data contain 190,000 or so clones, roughly 61% of them singletons. Treatment denoted: oral pan-JAK inhibitor, 5-10 mg twice daily. Sequencing was performed on CD8+ T cells sorted from blood, taken at week 24, from a patient treated with tofacitinib. These receptors came from a human donor with alopecia areata.

The chain employs TRBV5-6 and TRBJ2-4; perhaps TRBD2 as D (5 bases). In germline, CDR1 is SGHDT, CDR2 YYEEEE. This CDR3 region has 12 residues. Trimming took off 5 bases at V and 12 bases at J, with 15 bases between the two ends. The CDR3 here is CASRKTARDQYF. CDR3 sequence (DNA): TGTGCCAGCAGAAAAACGGCGAGGGATCAGTACTTC.

This clone was seen a handful of times. The rearrangement links TRBV14 to TRBJ1-6; D may be TRBD1 (5 bases). The V and J ends lost 0 bases and 7 bases respectively, with 13 bases between them. Per germline, CDR1 SGHDN and CDR2 FVKESK. The CDR3 is made up of 16 amino acids. The CDR3 region has the DNA TGTGCCAGCAGCCAAGAAGGTCTTGGGGCCAATTCACCCCTCCACTTT. This encodes CASSQEGLGANSPLHF.

V is TRBV30 and J is TRBJ1-1, with D tentatively TRBD1 (5 bases). The ends were cut back, 1 base at V and 4 bases at J, with 13 bases in the middle. This CDR3 is 14 amino acids long. CDR1 GTSNPN and CDR2 SVGIG come from the germline V gene (reference sequence). The CDR3 region has the DNA TGTGCCTGGAGTGGTGGAGGACACGGCACTGAAGCTTTCTTT. Its protein is CAWSGGGHGTEAFF. The full variable domain, with the rest looked up from reference TRBV30 and TRBJ1-1, is SQTIHQWPATLVQPVGSPLSLECTVEGTSNPNLYWYRQAAGRGLQLLFYSVGIGQISSEVPQNLSASRPQDRQFILSSKKLLLSDSGFYLCAWSGGGHGTEAFFGQGTRLTVV.

The V gene is TRBV4-2, the J gene TRBJ1-1; D uncertain. The V end lost 0 bases, the J end lost 1 base, and 9 bases lay between the germline ends. There are 15 residues in the CDR3. CDR1 is LGHNA and CDR2 is YNFKEQ in the germline V gene. The CDR3 protein is CASSQDPAGNTEAFF. The DNA of the CDR3 is TGTGCCAGCAGCCAAGATCCGGCAGGGAACACTGAAGCTTTCTTT.